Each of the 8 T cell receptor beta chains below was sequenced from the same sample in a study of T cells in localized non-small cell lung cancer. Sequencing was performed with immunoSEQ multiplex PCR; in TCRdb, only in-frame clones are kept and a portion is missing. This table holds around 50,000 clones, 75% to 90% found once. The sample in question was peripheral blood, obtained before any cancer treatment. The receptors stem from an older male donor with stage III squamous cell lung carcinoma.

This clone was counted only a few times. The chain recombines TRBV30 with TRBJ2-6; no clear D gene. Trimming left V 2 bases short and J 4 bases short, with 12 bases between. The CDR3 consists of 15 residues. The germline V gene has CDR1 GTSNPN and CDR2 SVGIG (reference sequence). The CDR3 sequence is CAWSQGLSGANVLTF. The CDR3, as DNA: TGTGCCTGGAGTCAAGGTCTTTCGGGGGCCAACGTCCTGACTTTC.

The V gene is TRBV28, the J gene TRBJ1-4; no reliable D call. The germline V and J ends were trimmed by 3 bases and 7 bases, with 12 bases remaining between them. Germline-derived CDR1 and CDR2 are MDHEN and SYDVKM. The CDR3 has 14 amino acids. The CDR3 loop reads CASSFVTDGEKLFF. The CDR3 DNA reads TGTGCCAGCAGTTTCGTCACCGACGGTGAAAAACTGTTTTTT. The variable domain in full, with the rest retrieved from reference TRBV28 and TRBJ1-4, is DVKVTQSSRYLVKRTGEKVFLECVQDMDHENMFWYRQDPGLGLRLIYFSYDVKMKEKGDIPEGYSVSREKKERFSLILESASTNQTSMYLCASSFVTDGEKLFFGSGTQLSVL.

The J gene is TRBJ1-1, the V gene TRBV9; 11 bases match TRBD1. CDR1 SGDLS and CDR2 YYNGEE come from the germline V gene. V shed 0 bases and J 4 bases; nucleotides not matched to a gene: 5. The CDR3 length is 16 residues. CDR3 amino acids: CASSVGTGGYATEAFF. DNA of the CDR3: TGTGCCAGCAGCGTAGGGACAGGGGGCTATGCCACTGAAGCTTTCTTT.

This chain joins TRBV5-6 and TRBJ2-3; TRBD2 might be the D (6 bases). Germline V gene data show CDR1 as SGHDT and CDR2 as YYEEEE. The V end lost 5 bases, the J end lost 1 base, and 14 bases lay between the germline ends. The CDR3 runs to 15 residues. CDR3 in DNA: TGTGCCAGCAGAATAGAGCGGGTGGGCACAGATACGCAGTATTTT. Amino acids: CASRIERVGTDTQYF.

CDR3 region: CASSVIGQGVNEQYF. Written as DNA, the CDR3 is TGCGCCAGCAGCGTCATTGGACAGGGGGTTAACGAGCAGTACTTC. The rearrangement uses TRBV5-1 and TRBJ2-7; 10 bases are shared with TRBD1. V lost 4 bases and J lost 5; bases outside the gene matches: 9. Germline loops: CDR1 SGHRS, CDR2 YFSETQ. This CDR3 region has 15 residues.

CDR3 nucleotides: TGTGCTAGTGGTCTCACTAGCGGGATCGGGGAGCTGTTTTTT. As protein: CASGLTSGIGELFF. The gene calls are TRBV12-5 and TRBJ2-2; 10 nucleotides align to TRBD2. This CDR3 is 14 amino acids long. Germline lookup yields CDR1 LGHNT and CDR2 FRNRAP. V trimming: 5 bases; J trimming: 7 bases; junction bases outside the gene matches: 4.

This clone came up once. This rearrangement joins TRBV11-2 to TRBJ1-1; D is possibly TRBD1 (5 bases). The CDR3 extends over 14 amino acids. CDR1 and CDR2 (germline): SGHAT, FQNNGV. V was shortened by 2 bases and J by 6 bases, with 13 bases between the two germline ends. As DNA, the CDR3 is TGTGCCAGCAGCTTAAATAGGGGTTCGTCTGAAGCTTTCTTT. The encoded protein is CASSLNRGSSEAFF.

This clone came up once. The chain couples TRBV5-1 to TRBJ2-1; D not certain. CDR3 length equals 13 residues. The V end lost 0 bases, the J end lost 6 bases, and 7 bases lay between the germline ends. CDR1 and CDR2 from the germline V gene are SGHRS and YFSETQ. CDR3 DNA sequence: TGCGCCAGCAGCTTGGCTAGAGGCAATGAGCAGTTCTTC. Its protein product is CASSLARGNEQFF.